One sample yielded the 2 T cell receptor beta chains listed below, sequenced in a study of radiation and T cells in renal cell carcinoma. Here immunoSEQ multiplex PCR was the method, and the copy in TCRdb shows in-frame clones only, minus some. The sample includes approximately 86,000 clones, approximately 80% of them seen just once. Specified time point: blood 4 weeks post-SBRT, at nephrectomy. As for treatment: 15 Gy SBRT to primary tumor, nephrectomy 4 weeks later. This specimen consisted of blood, obtained from a patient whose treatment included radiotherapy and nephrectomy. These receptors were taken from a man in his fifties with renal cell carcinoma.

The rearrangement uses TRBV27 and TRBJ1-1; 7 bases match TRBD1. CDR1 MNHEY and CDR2 SMNVEV come from the germline V gene (reference sequence). The J segment lost 5 bases and the V segment lost 7 bases, leaving 10 bases of the junction unmatched. The length of the CDR3 is 14 residues. In DNA form, the CDR3 reads TGTGCCAGCATGACAAACAGGGGAGTGACTGAAGCTTTCTTT. Its translation is CASMTNRGVTEAFF.

The rearrangement uses TRBV6-1 and TRBJ1-5; tentative D call: TRBD1 (5 bases). This CDR3 comprises 14 residues. Trimming took 2 bases from V and 6 from J, leaving 11 bases between them. Germline V gene sequence: CDR1 MNHNS, CDR2 SASEGT. CDR3 in DNA: TGTGCCAGCAGTGAATCAAGGGGCGGTCAGCCCCAGCATTTT. It encodes CASSESRGGQPQHF.